A selection of T cell receptor beta chains follows, all from one sample in a study of somatic mutations in cytotoxic T cells in rheumatoid arthritis. The method was immunoSEQ multiplex PCR; TCRdb's version includes in-frame clones alone and lacks a portion of them. The sample contains around 15,000 clones, 82% of which appear only once. Sample: CD8+ T cells sorted from blood. The receptors were sampled from an adult with rheumatoid arthritis. The conserved cysteine and the conserved F or W are not part of the CDR3 here.

TRBV7-9	TRBJ2-2	ASSVPGHRTGELF
TRBV5-1	TRBJ2-7	ASSLAGGYIEQY
TRBV7-3	TRBJ2-1	ASSLLAGAYNEQF
TRBV6-5	TRBJ1-6	ASSYRVENSPLH
TRBV7-8	TRBJ2-7	ASSSTGPEQY
TRBV11-2	TRBJ1-1	ASRPTGQNTEAF
TRBV28	TRBJ2-5	ASSFRDRKETQY
TRBV7-9	TRBJ2-7	ASSLALMDEQY
TRBV5-6	TRBJ1-1	ASSWGGGTEAF
TRBV6-4	TRBJ2-1	ASSDSLRTGHNEQF
TRBV7-9	TRBJ1-5	ASGTGGQPQH
TRBV4-1	TRBJ1-1	ASSQKWNTEAF
TRBV7-9	TRBJ2-1	ASTPTSARDEQF
TRBV7-6	TRBJ1-6	ASSLSTGGYNSPLH
TRBV11-2	TRBJ2-5	ASSETPGGGQETQY
TRBV7-9	TRBJ2-7	ASSLAGSYEQY
TRBV7-9	TRBJ2-7	ASTPPSSYEQY
TRBV19	TRBJ2-1	ASQEGYEQF
TRBV25-1	TRBJ1-2	ASSEQGVGGYT
TRBV5-1	TRBJ2-7	ASSRGLAGGTYEQY
TRBV27	TRBJ2-7	ASSSGTLSEQY
TRBV5-1	TRBJ2-2	ASSLGTETGELF
TRBV11-2	TRBJ2-1	ASRRLAHNEQF
TRBV28	TRBJ2-4	ASSFKHRTGAKNIQY